Listed here are 10 T cell receptor beta chains from one sample, sequenced in a study of spatial heterogeneity in lung cancer. Study outcomes and limitations: Intratumoral expanded alpha and beta TCR counts were found to track tumor mutation counts.

Time point noted: sample taken at primary tumor resection. TCRdb fed the 5' RACE reads into MiXCR, producing one record per CDR3 protein. The repertoire includes under 15,000 distinct CDR3 sequences, about 3.2% of them detected once, and roughly 16% sits in the top ten. No antigen is known for these receptors. The input for sequencing was lung tumor tissue, taken at surgery. Every receptor here comes from a male donor with early-stage non-small cell lung cancer.

In its sample, this clonotype was seen many times. The chain employs TRBV28 and TRBJ1-2; TRBD1 matches 8 bases. The CDR3 extends over 18 amino acids. The germline V gene has CDR1 MDHEN and CDR2 SYDVKM. With 6 bases clipped from V and 4 bases from J, the junction kept 19 bases outside the gene matches. The chain's CDR3 is CASSLMGTGRTRTYGYTF. DNA for the CDR3: TGTGCCAGCAGCCTAATGGGGACAGGCCGGACCCGGACCTATGGCTACACCTTC.

This clonotype was counted at least ten times. The chain carries TRBV29-1 and TRBJ2-2; 7 bases agree with TRBD2. The CDR3 covers 13 residues. The ends lost 3 bases at V and 5 bases at J; junction bases unmatched: 3. Germline CDR1 is SQVTM and CDR2 is ANQGSEA. The CDR3 sequence is CSVDGGGTGELFF. The CDR3 bases are TGCAGCGTTGACGGGGGAGGGACCGGGGAGCTGTTTTTT.

This clonotype was observed at least ten times. The chain carries TRBV6-5 and TRBJ1-1; D gene ambiguous. CDR3 length: 13 residues. V lost 6 bases, J lost 4 bases, and 12 bases lay in between. Germline-derived CDR1 and CDR2 are MNHEY and SVGAGI. The CDR3 is CASRLGLGTEAFF. The CDR3 DNA follows: TGTGCCAGCAGACTAGGGCTTGGCACTGAAGCTTTCTTT.

This clonotype showed up many times. The chain links TRBV5-1 to TRBJ2-3, with D unresolved. This CDR3 contains 17 residues. Trimming took 2 bases from V and 0 from J, leaving 16 bases between them. Germline lookup yields CDR1 SGHRS and CDR2 YFSETQ. In DNA, the CDR3 is TGCGCCAGCAGCTTATCCAACCAGGCGAAAAGCACAGATACGCAGTATTTT. Translated, it gives CASSLSNQAKSTDTQYF.

This clonotype was seen repeatedly, ten times or more. The chain employs TRBV9 and TRBJ2-3; the match to TRBD1 covers 10 bases. Germline V lookup: CDR1 SGDLS, CDR2 YYNGEE. V trimming: 4 bases; J trimming: 0 bases; junction bases outside the gene matches: 5. The CDR3 has 16 amino acids. The CDR3 here is CASSKRQGASTDTQYF. The CDR3 region has the DNA TGTGCCAGCAGCAAAAGACAGGGGGCGAGCACAGATACGCAGTATTTT.

This clonotype came up many times. The V and J genes are TRBV20-1 and TRBJ1-1; 7 positions match TRBD1. The germline CDR1 and CDR2 sequences are DFQATT and SNEGSKA (reference sequence). The CDR3 runs 14 residues. Trimming removed 5 bases from V and 2 bases from J; junction bases left unmatched: 8. This CDR3 is CSAGNRGINTEAFF. The CDR3 nucleotides are TGCAGTGCTGGGAACAGGGGTATCAACACTGAAGCTTTCTTT.

This clonotype was counted a few times. This chain connects TRBV4-1 to TRBJ1-1; D call uncertain. V lost 0 bases to trimming and J lost 3 bases, with 11 bases between them. The CDR3 extends over 15 amino acids. The germline V gene encodes CDR1 MGHRA and CDR2 YSYEKL. CDR3 sequence reads: CASSQESEVDTEAFF. CDR3 DNA: TGCGCCAGCAGCCAAGAGAGCGAAGTCGACACTGAAGCTTTCTTT.

This clonotype came up many times. The chain is built from TRBV10-3 and TRBJ1-3; weak D call: TRBD1 (6 bases). Trimming stripped 10 bases from V and 3 bases from J, with 10 bases between. The CDR3 consists of 12 residues. From germline, CDR1 is ENHRY and CDR2 SYGVKD. This CDR3 is CATRDIGNTIYF. For the CDR3, the DNA is TGTGCCACGCGGGACATTGGAAACACCATATATTTT.

This clonotype was seen at least ten times. The chain employs TRBV7-6 and TRBJ1-6, with D possibly matching TRBD1 (6 bases). V lost 1 base and J 6 bases, leaving 13 bases between the germline ends. The CDR3 has 16 amino acids. Per germline, CDR1 SGHVS and CDR2 FNYEAQ. Written as DNA, the CDR3 is TGTGCCAGCAGCTTAGGGGCTGACAGGCCTAATTCACCCCTCCACTTT. Residues: CASSLGADRPNSPLHF.

Ten or more counts support this clonotype. The CDR3 protein is CASSDSALSYNSPLHF. The CDR3 bases are TGTGCCAGTTCGGATTCAGCCCTCTCCTATAATTCACCCCTCCACTTT. This sequence joins TRBV2 and TRBJ1-6; D gene uncertain. There are 16 residues in the CDR3. Germline lookup yields CDR1 SNHLY and CDR2 FYNNEI. Trimming shortened V by 9 bases and J by 0 bases, and 15 bases separated the two germline ends.